The rows below give T cell receptor beta chains drawn from one sample of a study of T cell responses to AZD1222 COVID-19 vaccine. The protocol was immunoSEQ multiplex PCR, while the TCRdb copy is restricted to in-frame clones and leaves out a portion. The top ten hold over 2% of the sample, which has 100,000 or so clones, about 85% seen once. The source was peripheral blood, collected 28 days after the second AZD1222 dose. The receptors originated from an adult who received the AZD1222 COVID-19 vaccine. The conserved cysteine and the conserved F or W are not part of the CDR3 here. The order of the fields is clone size, J gene, V gene, CDR3 protein. Only part of the rows carry a size: once, few, many, or a class if the clone is expanded.

abundance: .
j_gene: TRBJ1-5
v_gene: TRBV5-4
CDR3aa: ASSLGGLGDQPQH

abundance: .
j_gene: TRBJ1-3
v_gene: TRBV28
CDR3aa: ASSKSEISSTDTIY

abundance: .
j_gene: TRBJ2-2
v_gene: TRBV19
CDR3aa: ASNPNTGELF

abundance: .
j_gene: TRBJ1-4
v_gene: TRBV2
CDR3aa: ASGESTTNEKLF

abundance: .
j_gene: TRBJ1-2
v_gene: TRBV4-1
CDR3aa: ASSTGQGNYGYT

abundance: .
j_gene: TRBJ2-1
v_gene: TRBV7-9
CDR3aa: ASSFRGYNEQF

abundance: once
j_gene: TRBJ2-5
v_gene: TRBV2
CDR3aa: ASSSRQVQETQY

abundance: .
j_gene: TRBJ1-1
v_gene: TRBV6-2/TRBV6-3
CDR3aa: ASSYSATLPGSERRAF

abundance: .
j_gene: TRBJ1-4
v_gene: TRBV15
CDR3aa: ATRARTNEKLF

abundance: once
j_gene: TRBJ2-7
v_gene: TRBV7-9
CDR3aa: ASSLRDSIPYEQY

abundance: .
j_gene: TRBJ2-2
v_gene: TRBV12-5
CDR3aa: ASGLGTGNTGELF

abundance: .
j_gene: TRBJ2-5
v_gene: TRBV7-2
CDR3aa: ASSLGLAMGVGETQY

abundance: .
j_gene: TRBJ2-5
v_gene: TRBV24-1
CDR3aa: ATSEDASGSQETQY

abundance: .
j_gene: TRBJ1-6
v_gene: TRBV7-3
CDR3aa: ASSLGDNHSPLH

abundance: .
j_gene: TRBJ2-3
v_gene: TRBV7-2
CDR3aa: ASSLAGVTDTQY

abundance: .
j_gene: TRBJ2-7
v_gene: TRBV13
CDR3aa: ASSSRSSGIFYEQY

abundance: .
j_gene: TRBJ2-2
v_gene: TRBV28
CDR3aa: ASSLYFRLAGAPGELF

abundance: .
j_gene: TRBJ1-4
v_gene: TRBV13
CDR3aa: ASSLWTYNEKLF

abundance: .
j_gene: TRBJ2-2
v_gene: TRBV2
CDR3aa: ASSRLAGDTGELF

abundance: .
j_gene: TRBJ2-7
v_gene: TRBV3-1/TRBV3-2
CDR3aa: ASSLGGHLYEQY

abundance: .
j_gene: TRBJ2-7
v_gene: TRBV13
CDR3aa: ASSFGYEQY

abundance: .
j_gene: TRBJ1-1
v_gene: TRBV6-5
CDR3aa: ASRNPRKNTEAF

abundance: .
j_gene: TRBJ2-7
v_gene: TRBV6-5
CDR3aa: ASGSGLAAYEQY

abundance: .
j_gene: TRBJ2-3
v_gene: TRBV5-1
CDR3aa: ASGLGLAPDTQY

abundance: .
j_gene: TRBJ1-1
v_gene: TRBV28
CDR3aa: ASSPWGPTAEAF

abundance: .
j_gene: TRBJ2-1
v_gene: TRBV24-1
CDR3aa: ATSDYLPGFHNEQF

abundance: .
j_gene: TRBJ1-4
v_gene: TRBV28
CDR3aa: ASSFIGGDDEKLF

abundance: .
j_gene: TRBJ2-3
v_gene: TRBV7-2
CDR3aa: ASSLLGRKTDTQY

abundance: .
j_gene: TRBJ2-1
v_gene: TRBV28
CDR3aa: ASSASGLAGYNEQF

abundance: .
j_gene: TRBJ2-3
v_gene: TRBV25-1
CDR3aa: ASSEYSPDTQY

abundance: .
j_gene: TRBJ1-5
v_gene: TRBV6-5
CDR3aa: ASSYGQFNQPQH

abundance: .
j_gene: TRBJ2-1
v_gene: TRBV3-1/TRBV3-2
CDR3aa: ASSQGSAGVGNEQF

abundance: .
j_gene: TRBJ2-2
v_gene: TRBV5-1
CDR3aa: ASSLGGPPARELF

abundance: few
j_gene: TRBJ1-2
v_gene: TRBV27
CDR3aa: ASSFLGANYGYT

abundance: .
j_gene: TRBJ2-7
v_gene: TRBV27
CDR3aa: ASSGTQSSYEQY

abundance: .
j_gene: TRBJ2-7
v_gene: TRBV2
CDR3aa: ASRIGLRTYEQY